The clone carrying this TCR beta chain has a count of ten or more. The data were obtained in a study of CD8 T cells in ankylosing spondylitis. Via MiXCR, TCRdb re-called the 5' RACE reads, giving one row per CDR3 protein. The table shows hundreds of thousands of distinct CDR3 sequences, with roughly 24% occurring only once. The CDR3 extends over 14 amino acids. CDR1 is SGHRS, CDR2 YFSETQ, per germline. J lost 4 bases, V lost 2 bases, and 4 bases had no gene match. The chain joins TRBV5-1 to TRBJ1-1; 8 nucleotides align to TRBD1. The clonotype comes from a male donor with ankylosing spondylitis or in good health (not recorded which). The sample was blood, either unsorted or a sorted T cell fraction (not recorded which). The CDR3 bases are TGCGCCAGCAGCTTTGCAGGGGGCGGCACTGAAGCTTTCTTT. Translation gives CASSFAGGGTEAFF.